The source of this T cell receptor beta chain is a study of blood T cells in healthy people across ages. A second PCR of 7 to 11 cycles used a sample-barcoded 5' primer and a J-beta primer mix. TCRdb used MiXCR to reprocess the 5' RACE reads, holding one entry per CDR3 protein. The sample comprises roughly 700,000 distinct CDR3 sequences, around 49% of which are singletons, and under 35% rests with the top ten. CDR1 MNHEY and CDR2 SVGAGI come from the germline V gene. CDR3 length: 20 amino acids. Trimming removed 1 base from V and 0 bases from J; junction bases left unmatched: 11. Sequencing was done on a sample of blood. This receptor was identified in a woman in her fifties or sixties in good health. The rearrangement joins TRBV6-5 to TRBJ2-6; 8 nucleotides match TRBD1. DNA of the CDR3: TGTGCCAGCAGTTACTTGCCTCCCGGGACAGGAAGCTCTGGGGCCAACGTCCTGACTTTC. Protein: CASSYLPPGTGSSGANVLTF.